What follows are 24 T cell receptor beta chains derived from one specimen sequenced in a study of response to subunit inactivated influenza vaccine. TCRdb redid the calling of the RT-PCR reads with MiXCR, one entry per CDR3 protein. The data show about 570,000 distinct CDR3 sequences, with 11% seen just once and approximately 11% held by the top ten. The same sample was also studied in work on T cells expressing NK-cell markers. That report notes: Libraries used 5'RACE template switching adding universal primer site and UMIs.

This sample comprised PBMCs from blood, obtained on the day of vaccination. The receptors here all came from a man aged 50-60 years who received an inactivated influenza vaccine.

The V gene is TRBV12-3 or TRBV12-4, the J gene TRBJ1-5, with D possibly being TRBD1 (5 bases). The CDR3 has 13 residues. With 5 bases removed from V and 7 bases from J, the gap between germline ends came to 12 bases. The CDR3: CASSELGAQPQHF. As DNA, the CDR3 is TGTGCCAGCAGTGAGCTAGGGGCCCAGCCCCAGCATTTT.

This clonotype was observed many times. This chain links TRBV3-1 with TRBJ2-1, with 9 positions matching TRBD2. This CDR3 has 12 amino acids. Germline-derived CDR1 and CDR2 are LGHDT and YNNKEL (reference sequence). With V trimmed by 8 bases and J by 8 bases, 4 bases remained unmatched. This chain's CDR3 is CASSAGGYEQFF. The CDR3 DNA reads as TGTGCCAGCTCAGCGGGGGGTTATGAGCAGTTCTTC.

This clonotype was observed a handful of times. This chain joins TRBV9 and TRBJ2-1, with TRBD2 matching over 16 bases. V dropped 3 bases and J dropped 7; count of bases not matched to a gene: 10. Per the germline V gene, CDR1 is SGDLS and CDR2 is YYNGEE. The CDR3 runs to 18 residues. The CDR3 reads CASSAGTSGGASSNEQFF. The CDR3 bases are TGTGCCAGCAGCGCGGGGACTAGCGGGGGGGCCAGCTCAAATGAGCAGTTCTTC.

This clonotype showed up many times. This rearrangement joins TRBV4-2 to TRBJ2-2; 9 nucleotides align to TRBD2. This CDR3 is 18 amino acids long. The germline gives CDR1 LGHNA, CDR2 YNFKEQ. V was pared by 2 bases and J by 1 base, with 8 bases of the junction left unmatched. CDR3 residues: CASSQSLTSGKNTGELFF. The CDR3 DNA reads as TGTGCCAGCAGCCAAAGTCTGACTAGCGGAAAGAACACCGGGGAGCTGTTTTTT.

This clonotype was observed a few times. The CDR3: CASADRSYEQYF. DNA of the CDR3: TGTGCCAGCGCGGACAGGAGCTACGAGCAGTACTTC. This chain joins TRBV6-2 or TRBV6-3 and TRBJ2-7; 7 bases are shared with TRBD1. V lost 8 bases, J lost 3 bases, and 4 bases stayed unmatched. Germline V lookup: CDR1 MNHEY, CDR2 SVGEGT. The CDR3 runs to 12 residues.

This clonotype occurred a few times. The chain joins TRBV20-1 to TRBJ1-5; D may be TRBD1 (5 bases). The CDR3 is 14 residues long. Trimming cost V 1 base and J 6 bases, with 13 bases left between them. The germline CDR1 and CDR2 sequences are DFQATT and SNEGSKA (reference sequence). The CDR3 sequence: CSARVVGGGQPQHF. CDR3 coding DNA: TGCAGTGCTAGAGTGGTGGGGGGTGGTCAGCCCCAGCATTTT.

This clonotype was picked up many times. CDR3 bases: TGTGCCAGCTCAACCCGGACTACACAGGGGAATGAGCAGTTCTTC. This gives the protein CASSTRTTQGNEQFF. This chain uses TRBV18 with TRBJ2-1; possible D gene TRBD1, 7 bases. The V gene's germline CDR1 is KGHSH and CDR2 LQKENI. Trimming removed 5 bases at V and 7 bases at J, with 18 bases between. The CDR3 runs to 15 residues.

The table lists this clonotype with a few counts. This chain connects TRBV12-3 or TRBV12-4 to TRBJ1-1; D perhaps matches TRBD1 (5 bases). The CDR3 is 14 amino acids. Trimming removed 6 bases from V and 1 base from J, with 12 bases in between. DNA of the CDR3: TGTGCCAGCAGCCTGACAGCACAGAACACTGAAGCTTTCTTT. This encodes CASSLTAQNTEAFF.

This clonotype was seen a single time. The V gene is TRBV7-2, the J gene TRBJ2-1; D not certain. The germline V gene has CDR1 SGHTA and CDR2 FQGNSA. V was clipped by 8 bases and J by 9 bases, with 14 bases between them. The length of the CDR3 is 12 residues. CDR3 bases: TGTGCCAGCTCCCCTCTAGTGCCTGAGCAGTTCTTC. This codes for CASSPLVPEQFF.

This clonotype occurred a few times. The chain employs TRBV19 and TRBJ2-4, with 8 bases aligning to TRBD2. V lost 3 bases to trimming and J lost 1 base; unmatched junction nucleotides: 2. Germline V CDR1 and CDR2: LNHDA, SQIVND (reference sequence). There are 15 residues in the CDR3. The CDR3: CASSMGGGAKNIQYF. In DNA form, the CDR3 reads TGTGCCAGTAGTATGGGCGGGGGGGCCAAAAACATTCAGTACTTC. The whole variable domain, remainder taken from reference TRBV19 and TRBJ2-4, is DGGITQSPKYLFRKEGQNVTLSCEQNLNHDAMYWYRQDPGQGLRLIYYSQIVNDFQKGDIAEGYSVSREKKESFPLTVTSAQKNPTAFYLCASSMGGGAKNIQYFGAGTRLSVL.

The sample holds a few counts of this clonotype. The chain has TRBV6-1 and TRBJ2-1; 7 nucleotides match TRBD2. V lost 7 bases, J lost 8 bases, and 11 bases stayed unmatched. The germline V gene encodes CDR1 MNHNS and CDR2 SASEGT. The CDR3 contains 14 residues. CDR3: CASTRAGLSHEQFF. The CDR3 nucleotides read TGTGCCAGCACCCGAGCGGGGCTGTCACATGAGCAGTTCTTC.

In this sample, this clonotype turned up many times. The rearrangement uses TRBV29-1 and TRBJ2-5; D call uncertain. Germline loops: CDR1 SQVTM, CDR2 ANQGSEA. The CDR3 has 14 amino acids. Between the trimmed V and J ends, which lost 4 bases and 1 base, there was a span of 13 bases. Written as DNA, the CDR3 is TGCAGCGTTGCCGCGTCGCCGCGCCAAGAGACCCAGTACTTC. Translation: CSVAASPRQETQYF.

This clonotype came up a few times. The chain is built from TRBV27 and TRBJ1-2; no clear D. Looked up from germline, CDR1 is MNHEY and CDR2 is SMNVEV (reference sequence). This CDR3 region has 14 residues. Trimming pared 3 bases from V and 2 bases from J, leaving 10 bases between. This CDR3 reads CASSFSTPNYGYTF. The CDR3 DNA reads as TGTGCCAGCAGTTTTTCTACACCGAACTATGGCTACACCTTC.

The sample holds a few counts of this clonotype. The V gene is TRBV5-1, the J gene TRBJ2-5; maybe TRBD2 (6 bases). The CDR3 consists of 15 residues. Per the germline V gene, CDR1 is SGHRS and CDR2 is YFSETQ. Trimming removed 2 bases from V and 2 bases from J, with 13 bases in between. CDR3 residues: CASSFGSQLQETQYF. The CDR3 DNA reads TGCGCCAGCAGCTTCGGGAGTCAGCTACAAGAGACCCAGTACTTC. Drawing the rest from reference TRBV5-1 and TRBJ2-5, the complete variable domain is KAGVTQTPRYLIKTRGQQVTLSCSPISGHRSVSWYQQTPGQGLQFLFEYFSETQRNKGNFPGRFSGRQFSNSRSEMNVSTLELGDSALYLCASSFGSQLQETQYFGPGTRLLVL.

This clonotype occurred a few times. The CDR3, as DNA: TGCGCCAGCAGCCAAGGGGGGAAGGAAGAAAAACTGTTTTTT. Translation gives CASSQGGKEEKLFF. The rearrangement joins TRBV5-1 to TRBJ1-4; weak D call: TRBD1 (6 bases). Germline V gene data show CDR1 as SGHRS and CDR2 as YFSETQ. V shed 4 bases and J shed 8 bases, with 15 bases lying between them. This CDR3 contains 14 residues.

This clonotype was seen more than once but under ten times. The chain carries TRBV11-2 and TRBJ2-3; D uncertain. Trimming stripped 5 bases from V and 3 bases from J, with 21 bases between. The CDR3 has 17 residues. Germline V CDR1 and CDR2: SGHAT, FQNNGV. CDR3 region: CASSPNPSLQGTDTQYF. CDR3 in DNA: TGTGCCAGCAGCCCCAACCCCAGCCTTCAAGGGACAGATACGCAGTATTTT.

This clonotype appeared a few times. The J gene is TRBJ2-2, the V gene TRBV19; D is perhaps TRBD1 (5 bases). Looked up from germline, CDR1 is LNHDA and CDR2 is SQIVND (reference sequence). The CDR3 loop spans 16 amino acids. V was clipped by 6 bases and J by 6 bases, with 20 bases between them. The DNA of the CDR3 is TGTGCCAGTAGGACCCCCGACAGATTCCCACCCGGGGAGCTGTTTTTT. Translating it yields CASRTPDRFPPGELFF.

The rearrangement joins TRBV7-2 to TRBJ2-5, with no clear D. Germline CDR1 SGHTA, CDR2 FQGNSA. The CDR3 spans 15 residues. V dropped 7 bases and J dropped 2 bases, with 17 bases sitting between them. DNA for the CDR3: TGTGCCAGCACCTCTCAGTGGCATACTCAAGAGACCCAGTACTTC. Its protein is CASTSQWHTQETQYF.

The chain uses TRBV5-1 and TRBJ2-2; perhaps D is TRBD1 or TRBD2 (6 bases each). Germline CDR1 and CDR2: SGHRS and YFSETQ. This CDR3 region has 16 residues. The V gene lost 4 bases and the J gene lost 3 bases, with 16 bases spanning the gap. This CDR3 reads CASSDGGTGYTGELFF. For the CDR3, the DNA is TGCGCCAGCAGCGACGGGGGTACAGGGTACACCGGGGAGCTGTTTTTT.

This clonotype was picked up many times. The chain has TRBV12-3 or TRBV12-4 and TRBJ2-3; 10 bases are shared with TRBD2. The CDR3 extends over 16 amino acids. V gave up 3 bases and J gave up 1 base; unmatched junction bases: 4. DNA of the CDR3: TGTGCCAGCAGTTTCCCCCTAGCGGGGGGCACAGATACGCAGTATTTT. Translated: CASSFPLAGGTDTQYF.

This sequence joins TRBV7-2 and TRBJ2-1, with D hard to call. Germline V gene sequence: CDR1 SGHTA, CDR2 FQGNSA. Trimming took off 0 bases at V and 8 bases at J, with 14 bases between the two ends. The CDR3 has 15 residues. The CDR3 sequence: CASSLAGLRTHEQFF. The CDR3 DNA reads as TGTGCCAGCAGCTTAGCCGGCCTGAGAACGCATGAGCAGTTCTTC.

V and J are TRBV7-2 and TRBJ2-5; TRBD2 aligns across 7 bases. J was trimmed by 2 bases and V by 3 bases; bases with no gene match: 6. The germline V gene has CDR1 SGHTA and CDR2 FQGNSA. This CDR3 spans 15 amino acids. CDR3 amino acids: CASSFGGTRQETQYF. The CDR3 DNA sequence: TGTGCCAGCAGCTTCGGGGGGACGCGGCAAGAGACCCAGTACTTC.

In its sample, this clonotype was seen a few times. CDR3 sequence reads: CASSRQHSGANVLTF. The CDR3 nucleotides are TGTGCCAGCAGCCGGCAACACTCTGGGGCCAACGTCCTGACTTTC. The chain uses TRBV14 and TRBJ2-6, with no clear D. V dropped 4 bases and J dropped 0 bases, with 7 bases sitting between them. The germline V gene has CDR1 SGHDN and CDR2 FVKESK. This CDR3 spans 15 amino acids.

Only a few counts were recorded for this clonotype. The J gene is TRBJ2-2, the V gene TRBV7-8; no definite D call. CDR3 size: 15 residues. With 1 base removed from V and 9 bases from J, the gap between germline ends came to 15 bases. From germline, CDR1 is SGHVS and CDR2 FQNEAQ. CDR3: CASSLGGVDVRELFF. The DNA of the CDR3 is TGTGCCAGCAGCTTAGGCGGAGTGGATGTTAGGGAGCTGTTTTTT.